A single sample gave rise to the 24 T cell receptor beta chains below, sequenced in a study of cytomegalovirus exposure and HLA in healthy donors. The PCR made use of 60 Vbeta and 13 Jbeta primers. Generated by immunoSEQ multiplex PCR, the TCRdb table keeps only in-frame clones and is missing some. The sample includes roughly 110,000 clones, roughly four fifths of them seen just once. Sequencing used PBMCs. These receptors originate from a woman between 45 and 60 years old in good health and CMV-seropositive.

This chain joins TRBV5-8 and TRBJ2-7, with 7 positions matching TRBD1. The CDR3 covers 14 residues. Germline values: CDR1 SGHTS, CDR2 YDEGEE. The junction had 7 bases not matched to a gene; V was cut back by 4 bases and J by 3 bases. CDR3 coding DNA: TGTGCCAGCAGCAGACAGGGTTTCGGCTACGAGCAGTACTTC. Translation gives CASSRQGFGYEQYF.

The J gene is TRBJ2-7, the V gene TRBV2; D might be TRBD1 (7 bases). Germline V gene data show CDR1 as SNHLY and CDR2 as FYNNEI. V shed 2 bases and J shed 4 bases, with 15 bases lying between them. The CDR3 is 15 amino acids. CDR3 in amino acids: CASSEYGGGAYEQYF. The DNA of the CDR3 is TGTGCCAGCAGTGAATACGGAGGGGGCGCGTACGAGCAGTACTTC. Full variable domain (missing parts from reference TRBV2 and TRBJ2-7): EPEVTQTPSHQVTQMGQEVILRCVPISNHLYFYWYRQILGQKVEFLVSFYNNEISEKSEIFDDQFSVERPDGSNFTLKIRSTKLEDSAMYFCASSEYGGGAYEQYFGPGTRLTVT.

The V and J genes are TRBV6-1 and TRBJ2-2; 9 bases map to TRBD2. V lost 1 base and J lost 3; bases outside the gene matches: 9. In germline, CDR1 is MNHNS, CDR2 SASEGT. CDR3 length equals 18 residues. As DNA, the CDR3 is TGTGCCAGCAGTGAAGTGGGGGGTAGCGGGGGTTACACCGGGGAGCTGTTTTTT. Translation gives CASSEVGGSGGYTGELFF.

The chain employs TRBV6-1 and TRBJ2-7; no definite D call. This CDR3 has 14 residues. Looked up from germline, CDR1 is MNHNS and CDR2 is SASEGT. The V and J ends lost 6 bases and 0 bases respectively, with 12 bases between them. CDR3 coding DNA: TGTGCCAGCAGACCCTGGCAGGCCTCCTACGAGCAGTACTTC. Amino acid sequence: CASRPWQASYEQYF.

This clone was detected a few times. The rearrangement links TRBV5-4 to TRBJ2-7; 7 bases line up with TRBD2. Per germline, CDR1 SGHNT and CDR2 YYREEE (reference sequence). V was pared by 0 bases and J by 4 bases, with 1 base of the junction left unmatched. The CDR3 is 13 amino acids. CDR3 in DNA: TGTGCCAGCAGCTTGGAGCGGGGTTACGAGCAGTACTTC. Translated: CASSLERGYEQYF. The entire variable domain, with the rest obtained from reference TRBV5-4 and TRBJ2-7, is as follows: ETGVTQSPTHLIKTRGQQVTLRCSSQSGHNTVSWYQQALGQGPQFIFQYYREEENGRGNFPPRFSGLQFPNYSSELNVNALELDDSALYLCASSLERGYEQYFGPGTRLTVT.

The V call is TRBV7-9, the J call TRBJ2-1; maybe TRBD1 (6 bases). V shed 5 bases and J shed 8 bases, with 10 bases lying between them. The CDR3 is 12 amino acids. CDR1 is SEHNR, CDR2 FQNEAQ, per germline (reference sequence). The DNA of the CDR3 is TGTGCCAGCAGCCCAGGGGCCTATGAGCAGTTCTTC. The encoded protein is CASSPGAYEQFF.

Concerning this clone itself: One end of the junction does not line up with germline, which may come from a read error. J is TRBJ2-7 and V is TRBV7-9, with D tentatively TRBD1 (5 bases). This CDR3 is built from 14 residues. CDR1 is SEHNR and CDR2 is FQNEAQ in the germline V gene (reference sequence). The CDR3 DNA reads as TGTTCCAGCAGCTTAGTTCAAGGGGCGAGCGAGCAGTACTTC. Translating it yields CSSSLVQGASEQYF.

The chain employs TRBV6-1 and TRBJ2-2; a weak D match, TRBD1 (5 bases). Germline CDR1 reads MNHNS; CDR2 reads SASEGT. Trimming took off 2 bases at V and 6 bases at J, with 16 bases between the two ends. The length of the CDR3 is 16 residues. The CDR3 loop reads CASSELAGISPGELFF. The CDR3 coding sequence is TGTGCCAGCAGTGAATTGGCAGGGATAAGCCCCGGGGAGCTGTTTTTT.

The chain recombines TRBV7-9 with TRBJ2-3, with D perhaps TRBD1 (5 bases). Germline CDR1 is SEHNR and CDR2 is FQNEAQ (reference sequence). The CDR3 runs to 15 residues. Trimming removed 3 bases from V and 4 bases from J, with 14 bases in between. CDR3 in amino acids: CASSFLGLGPDTQYF. CDR3 sequence (DNA): TGTGCCAGCAGCTTCCTCGGGCTGGGGCCAGATACGCAGTATTTT.

The chain is built from TRBV6-5 and TRBJ1-6; 10 nucleotides agree with TRBD1. Trimming removed 0 bases from V and 10 bases from J; junction bases left unmatched: 3. This CDR3 is 15 amino acids long. The germline V gene encodes CDR1 MNHEY and CDR2 SVGAGI. CDR3 sequence reads: CASSYSGQGPSPLHF. CDR3 in DNA: TGTGCCAGCAGTTACTCGGGACAGGGGCCGTCACCCCTCCACTTT.

The chain couples TRBV10-2 to TRBJ2-1; possible D gene TRBD1, 6 bases. The CDR3 runs 16 residues. Germline V gene sequence: CDR1 WSHSY, CDR2 SAAADI. Trimming removed 6 bases at V and 8 bases at J, with 23 bases between. The CDR3: CASRSRDIGIVDEQFF. The CDR3 bases are TGCGCCAGCAGAAGCAGGGACATTGGTATTGTAGATGAGCAGTTCTTC.

J is TRBJ2-5 and V is TRBV5-1, with D uncertain. This CDR3 is 17 amino acids long. Germline CDR1 is SGHRS and CDR2 is YFSETQ. Trimming took off 0 bases at V and 5 bases at J, with 20 bases between the two ends. Written as DNA, the CDR3 is TGCGCCAGCAGCTTGGCCGGAGTCGTCCCCGGCATTGAGACCCAGTACTTC. This sequence encodes CASSLAGVVPGIETQYF.

V usage is TRBV9 and J usage is TRBJ1-1; D might be TRBD1 (6 bases). V was pared by 2 bases and J by 7 bases, with 15 bases between. Germline V gene lookup returns CDR1 SGDLS and CDR2 YYNGEE. The CDR3 is 14 residues long. The DNA of the CDR3 is TGTGCCAGCAGCGTTCTAGGGGGTATAGGTGAAGCTTTCTTT. It is translated as CASSVLGGIGEAFF.

The J gene is TRBJ1-5, the V gene TRBV27, with 9 bases identical to TRBD1. Germline trimming cut 5 bases from V and 9 bases from J; bases unmatched to any gene: 8. CDR1 and CDR2 (germline): MNHEY, SMNVEV (reference sequence). The CDR3 contains 14 residues. The CDR3 is CASSPGTGFGPQHF. DNA for the CDR3: TGTGCCAGCAGTCCCGGGACAGGGTTCGGGCCCCAGCATTTT.

The rearrangement uses TRBV9 and TRBJ1-1; D is perhaps TRBD1 (5 bases). Trimming removed 2 bases from V and 5 bases from J, with 16 bases in between. Germline V gene data show CDR1 as SGDLS and CDR2 as YYNGEE. The CDR3 spans 15 residues. As DNA, the CDR3 is TGTGCCAGCAGCGTTTTACAGGCCGGCGCAACTGAAGCTTTCTTT. It encodes CASSVLQAGATEAFF.

The chain recombines TRBV7-9 with TRBJ1-1; D unclear. The length of the CDR3 is 12 residues. In germline, CDR1 is SEHNR, CDR2 FQNEAQ (reference sequence). Here the CDR3 reads CSGNDMNTEAFF. In nucleotides, the CDR3 is TGTTCCGGAAACGACATGAACACTGAAGCTTTCTTT.

V usage is TRBV7-9 and J usage is TRBJ1-6; tentatively, D is TRBD1 (5 bases). This CDR3 is 15 amino acids long. Trimming took off 5 bases at V and 10 bases at J, with 18 bases between the two ends. The germline CDR1 and CDR2 sequences are SEHNR and FQNEAQ (reference sequence). CDR3 loop: CASSPGGLSGSPLHF. In DNA, the CDR3 is TGTGCCAGCAGCCCCGGGGGACTAAGCGGATCACCCCTCCACTTT.

The chain combines TRBV5-1 with TRBJ1-1, with a weak D call TRBD1 (5 bases). V was clipped by 4 bases and J by 3 bases, with 16 bases between them. This CDR3 has 15 residues. Germline lookup yields CDR1 SGHRS and CDR2 YFSETQ. This chain's CDR3 is CASSGGVRGDTEAFF. The CDR3 bases are TGCGCCAGCAGCGGGGGGGTAAGAGGGGACACTGAAGCTTTCTTT.

This chain joins TRBV6-6 and TRBJ1-4, with TRBD1 identical over 10 bases. This CDR3 is 15 amino acids long. V lost 6 bases to trimming and J lost 5 bases; unmatched junction nucleotides: 6. Germline V gene sequence: CDR1 MNHNY, CDR2 SVGAGI (reference sequence). DNA for the CDR3: TGTGCCAGCAGCCCTCCGGGACAGGGGAATGAAAAACTGTTTTTT. This encodes CASSPPGQGNEKLFF.

V and J are TRBV28 and TRBJ1-1; possibly TRBD1 for D (6 bases). V gave up 5 bases and J gave up 9 bases, with 22 bases separating them. Germline CDR1 is MDHEN and CDR2 is SYDVKM. The CDR3 runs 15 residues. CDR3 amino acids: CASSPTGRRGVKAFF. For the CDR3, the DNA is TGTGCCAGCAGTCCTACAGGGCGGCGAGGTGTTAAAGCTTTCTTT. The whole variable domain, filled in from reference TRBV28 and TRBJ1-1, reads DVKVTQSSRYLVKRTGEKVFLECVQDMDHENMFWYRQDPGLGLRLIYFSYDVKMKEKGDIPEGYSVSREKKERFSLILESASTNQTSMYLCASSPTGRRGVKAFFGQGTRLTVV.

The rearrangement links TRBV27 to TRBJ2-1; 11 positions match TRBD1. Germline V gene data show CDR1 as MNHEY and CDR2 as SMNVEV (reference sequence). The CDR3 loop spans 14 amino acids. The junction had 4 bases not matched to a gene; V was cut back by 6 bases and J by 6 bases. CDR3 loop: CASSRGTGGNEQFF. Written as DNA, the CDR3 is TGTGCCAGCAGCCGAGGGACAGGGGGCAATGAGCAGTTCTTC.

The chain recombines TRBV7-3 with TRBJ1-2, with 10 bases matching TRBD1. The CDR3 has 13 residues. Trimming took 3 bases from V and 7 from J; bases not matched to a gene: 2. The germline V gene has CDR1 SGHTA and CDR2 FQGTGA. DNA of the CDR3: TGTGCCAGCAGCTTGACAGGGGGCAGTGGCTACACCTTC. Residues: CASSLTGGSGYTF.

The chain combines TRBV9 with TRBJ1-4; D gene unclear. CDR1 is SGDLS, CDR2 YYNGEE, per germline. The V gene lost 0 bases and the J gene lost 8 bases, with 11 bases spanning the gap. The CDR3 consists of 14 residues. CDR3 region: CASSVGPPGEKLFF. The CDR3 coding sequence is TGTGCCAGCAGCGTAGGACCCCCGGGAGAAAAACTGTTTTTT.

The rearrangement joins TRBV19 to TRBJ2-7, with a weak D call TRBD2 (7 bases). Germline V gives CDR1 LNHDA, CDR2 SQIVND (reference sequence). V lost 3 bases and J lost 5, with 11 bases in between. The CDR3 extends over 13 amino acids. The CDR3 reads CASSIGGRNEQYF. For the CDR3, the DNA is TGTGCCAGTAGTATCGGGGGGCGAAACGAGCAGTACTTC.